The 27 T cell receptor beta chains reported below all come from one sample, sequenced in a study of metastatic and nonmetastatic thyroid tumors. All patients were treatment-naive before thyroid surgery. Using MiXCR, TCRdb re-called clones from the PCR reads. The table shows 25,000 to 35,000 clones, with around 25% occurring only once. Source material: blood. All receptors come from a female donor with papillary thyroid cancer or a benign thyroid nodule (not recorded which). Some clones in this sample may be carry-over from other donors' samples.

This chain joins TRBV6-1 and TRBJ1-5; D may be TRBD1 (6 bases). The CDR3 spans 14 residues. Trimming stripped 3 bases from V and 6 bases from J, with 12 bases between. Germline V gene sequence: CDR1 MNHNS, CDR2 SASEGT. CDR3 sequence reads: CASSDQGFSQPQHF. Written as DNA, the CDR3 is TGTGCCAGCAGTGACCAGGGGTTTAGTCAGCCCCAGCATTTT.

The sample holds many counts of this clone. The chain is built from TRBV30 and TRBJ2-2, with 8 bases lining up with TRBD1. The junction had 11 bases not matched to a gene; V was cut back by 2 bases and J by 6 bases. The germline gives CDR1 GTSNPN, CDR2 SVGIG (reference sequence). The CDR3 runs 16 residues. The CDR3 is CAWSPPQDRVAGELFF. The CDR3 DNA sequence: TGTGCCTGGAGTCCCCCCCAGGACAGGGTGGCCGGGGAGCTGTTTTTT. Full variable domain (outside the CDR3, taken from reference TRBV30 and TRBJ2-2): SQTIHQWPATLVQPVGSPLSLECTVEGTSNPNLYWYRQAAGRGLQLLFYSVGIGQISSEVPQNLSASRPQDRQFILSSKKLLLSDSGFYLCAWSPPQDRVAGELFFGEGSRLTVL.

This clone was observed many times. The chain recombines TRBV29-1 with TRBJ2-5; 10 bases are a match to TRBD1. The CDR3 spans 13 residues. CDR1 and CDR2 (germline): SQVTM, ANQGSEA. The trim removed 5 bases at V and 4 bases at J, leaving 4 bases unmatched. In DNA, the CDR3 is TGCAGCGTTACGCGGACAGGGGGAGAGACCCAGTACTTC. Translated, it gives CSVTRTGGETQYF.

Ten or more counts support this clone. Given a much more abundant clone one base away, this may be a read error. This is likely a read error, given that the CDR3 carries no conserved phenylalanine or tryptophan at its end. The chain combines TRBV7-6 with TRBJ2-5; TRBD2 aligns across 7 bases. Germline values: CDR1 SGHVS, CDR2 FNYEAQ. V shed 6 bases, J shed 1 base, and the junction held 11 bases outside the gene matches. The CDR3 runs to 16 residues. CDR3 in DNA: TGTGCCAGCAGTCCACAGGTAGCGGGCCTCCAAGAGACCCAGTACATC. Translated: CASSPQVAGLQETQYI.

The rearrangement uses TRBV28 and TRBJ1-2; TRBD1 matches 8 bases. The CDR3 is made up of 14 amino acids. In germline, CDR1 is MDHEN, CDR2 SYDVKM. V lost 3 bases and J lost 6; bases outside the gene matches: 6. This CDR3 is CASSFRGQVDGYTF. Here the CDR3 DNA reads TGTGCCAGCAGTTTTCGGGGACAGGTAGATGGCTACACCTTC.

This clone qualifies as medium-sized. In nucleotides, the CDR3 is TGCGCCAGCAGTGAGGAAACAGGGAGGTGGACTGAAGCTTTCTTT. This encodes CASSEETGRWTEAFF. The chain is built from TRBV10-2 and TRBJ1-1; tentatively, D is TRBD1 (6 bases). The V and J ends lost 2 bases and 5 bases respectively, with 15 bases between them. CDR1 and CDR2 from the germline V gene are WSHSY and SAAADI. CDR3 length: 15 residues.

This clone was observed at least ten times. The CDR3 DNA follows: TGTGCCAGCAGTCCTCGACAGGGACGGTATGGCTACACCTTC. It encodes CASSPRQGRYGYTF. The chain is built from TRBV28 and TRBJ1-2, with 7 bases matching TRBD1. After removal of 5 bases from V and 5 bases from J, the junction contained 8 bases not matched to a gene. The CDR3 is 14 residues long. CDR1 is MDHEN, CDR2 SYDVKM, per germline.

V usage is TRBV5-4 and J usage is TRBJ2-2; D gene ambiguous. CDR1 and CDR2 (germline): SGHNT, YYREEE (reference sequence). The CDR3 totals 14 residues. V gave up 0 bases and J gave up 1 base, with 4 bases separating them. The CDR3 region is CASSLEQNTGELFF. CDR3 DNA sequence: TGTGCCAGCAGCTTGGAACAGAACACCGGGGAGCTGTTTTTT. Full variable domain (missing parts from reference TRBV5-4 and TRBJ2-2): ETGVTQSPTHLIKTRGQQVTLRCSSQSGHNTVSWYQQALGQGPQFIFQYYREEENGRGNFPPRFSGLQFPNYSSELNVNALELDDSALYLCASSLEQNTGELFFGEGSRLTVL.

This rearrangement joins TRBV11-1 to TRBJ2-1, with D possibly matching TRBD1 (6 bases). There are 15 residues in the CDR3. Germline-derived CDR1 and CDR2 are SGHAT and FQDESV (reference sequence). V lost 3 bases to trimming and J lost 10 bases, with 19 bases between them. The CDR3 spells CASSFVATGKLEQFF. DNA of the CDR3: TGTGCCAGCAGCTTCGTCGCGACAGGCAAGCTGGAGCAGTTCTTC. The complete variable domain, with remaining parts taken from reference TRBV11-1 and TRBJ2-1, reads EAEVAQSPRYKITEKSQAVAFWCDPISGHATLYWYRQILGQGPELLVQFQDESVVDDSQLPKDRFSAERLKGVDSTLKIQPAELGDSAMYLCASSFVATGKLEQFFGPGTRLTVL.

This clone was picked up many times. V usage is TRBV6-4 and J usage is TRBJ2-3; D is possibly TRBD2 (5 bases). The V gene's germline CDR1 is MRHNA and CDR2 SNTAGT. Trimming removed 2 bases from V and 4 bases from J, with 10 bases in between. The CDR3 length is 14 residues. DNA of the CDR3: TGTGCCAGCAGTGACGTTCGGGGTGCAGATACGCAGTATTTT. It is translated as CASSDVRGADTQYF.

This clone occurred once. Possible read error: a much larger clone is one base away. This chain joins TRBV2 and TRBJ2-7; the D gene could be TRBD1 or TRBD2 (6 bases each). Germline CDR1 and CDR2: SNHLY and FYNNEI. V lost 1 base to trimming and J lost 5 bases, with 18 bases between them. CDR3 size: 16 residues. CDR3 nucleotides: TGTGCCAGCAGTGAAGTGTTGGGGGGCAGGGTCGACGAGCAGTACTTC. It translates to CASSEVLGGRVDEQYF. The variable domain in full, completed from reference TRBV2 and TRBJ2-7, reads EPEVTQTPSHQVTQMGQEVILRCVPISNHLYFYWYRQILGQKVEFLVSFYNNEISEKSEIFDDQFSVERPDGSNFTLKIRSTKLEDSAMYFCASSEVLGGRVDEQYFGPGTRLTVT.

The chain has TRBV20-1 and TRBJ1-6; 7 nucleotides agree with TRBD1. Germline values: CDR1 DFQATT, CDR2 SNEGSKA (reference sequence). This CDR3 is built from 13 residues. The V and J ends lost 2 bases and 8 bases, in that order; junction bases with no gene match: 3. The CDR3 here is CSARQGDYSPLHF. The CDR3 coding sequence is TGCAGTGCTAGACAGGGGGACTATTCACCCCTCCACTTT.

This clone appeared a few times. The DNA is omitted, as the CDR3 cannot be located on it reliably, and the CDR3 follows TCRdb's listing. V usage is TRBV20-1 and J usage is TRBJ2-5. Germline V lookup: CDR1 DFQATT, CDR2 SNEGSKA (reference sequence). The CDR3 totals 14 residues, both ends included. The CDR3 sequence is CSATHFGSGETQYF.

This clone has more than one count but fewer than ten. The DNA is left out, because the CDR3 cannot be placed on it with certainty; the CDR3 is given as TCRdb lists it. This chain's CDR3 is CASSLPKLVAVGNEKPFF. The chain is built from TRBV12-3 or TRBV12-4 and TRBJ1-4. From its first to its last residue, the CDR3 has 18 amino acids.

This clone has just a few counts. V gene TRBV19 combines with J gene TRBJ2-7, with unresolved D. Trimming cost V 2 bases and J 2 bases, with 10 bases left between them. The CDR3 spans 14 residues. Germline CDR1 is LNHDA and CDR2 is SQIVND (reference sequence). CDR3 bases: TGTGCCAGTAGTATAACTGGGGTGGCCTACGAGCAGTACTTC. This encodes CASSITGVAYEQYF.

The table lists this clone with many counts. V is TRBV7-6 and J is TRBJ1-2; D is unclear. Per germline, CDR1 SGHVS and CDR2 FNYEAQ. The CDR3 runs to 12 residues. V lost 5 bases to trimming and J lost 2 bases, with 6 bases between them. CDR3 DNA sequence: TGTGCCAGCAGCCCGGGGAACTATGGCTACACCTTC. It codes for CASSPGNYGYTF.

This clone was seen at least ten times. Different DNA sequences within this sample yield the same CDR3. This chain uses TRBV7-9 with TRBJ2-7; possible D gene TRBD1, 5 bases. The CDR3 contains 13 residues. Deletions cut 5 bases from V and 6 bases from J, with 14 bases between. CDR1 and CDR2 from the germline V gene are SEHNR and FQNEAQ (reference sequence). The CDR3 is CASSLEQASEQYF. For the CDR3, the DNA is TGTGCCAGCAGCCTGGAACAGGCGTCCGAGCAGTACTTC.

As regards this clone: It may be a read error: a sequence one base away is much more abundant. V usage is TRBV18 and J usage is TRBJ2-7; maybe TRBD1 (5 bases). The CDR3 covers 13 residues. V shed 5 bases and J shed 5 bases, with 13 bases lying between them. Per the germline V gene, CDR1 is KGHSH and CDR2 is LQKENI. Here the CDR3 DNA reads TGTGCCAGCTCAAGGGGCTTTGGCCACGAGCAGTACTTC. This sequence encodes CASSRGFGHEQYF.

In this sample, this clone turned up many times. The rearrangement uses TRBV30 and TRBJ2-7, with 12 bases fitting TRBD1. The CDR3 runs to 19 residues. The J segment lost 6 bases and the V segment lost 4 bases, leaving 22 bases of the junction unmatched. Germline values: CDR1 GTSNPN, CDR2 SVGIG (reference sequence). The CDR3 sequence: CAWTGYWGPFGTGGPEQYF. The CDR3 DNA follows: TGTGCCTGGACCGGATATTGGGGCCCGTTTGGGACAGGGGGCCCCGAGCAGTACTTC.

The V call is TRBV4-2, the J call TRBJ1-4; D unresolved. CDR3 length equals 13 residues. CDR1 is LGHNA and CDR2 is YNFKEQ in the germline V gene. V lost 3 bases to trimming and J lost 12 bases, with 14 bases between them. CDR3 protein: CASSQTTTSQLFF. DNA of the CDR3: TGTGCCAGCAGCCAGACCACGACGTCACAACTGTTTTTT.

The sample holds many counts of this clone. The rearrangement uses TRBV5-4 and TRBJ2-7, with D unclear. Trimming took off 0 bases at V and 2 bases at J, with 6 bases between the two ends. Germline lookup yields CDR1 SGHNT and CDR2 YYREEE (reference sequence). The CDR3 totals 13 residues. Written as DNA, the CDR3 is TGTGCCAGCAGCTTGGGTAGTACCTACGAGCAGTACTTC. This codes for CASSLGSTYEQYF.

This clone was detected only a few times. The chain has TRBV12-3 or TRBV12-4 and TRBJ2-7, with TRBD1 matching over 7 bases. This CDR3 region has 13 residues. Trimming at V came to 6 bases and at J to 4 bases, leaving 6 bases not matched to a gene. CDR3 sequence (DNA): TGTGCCAGCAGAAGACAGGGAGATTACGAGCAGTACTTC. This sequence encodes CASRRQGDYEQYF.

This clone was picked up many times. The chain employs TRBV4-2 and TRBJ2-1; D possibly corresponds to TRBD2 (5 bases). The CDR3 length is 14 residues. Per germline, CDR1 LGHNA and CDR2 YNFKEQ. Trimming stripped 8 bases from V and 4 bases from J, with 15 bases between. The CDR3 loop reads CASRAGVPYNEQFF. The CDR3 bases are TGTGCCAGCCGGGCCGGGGTGCCGTACAATGAGCAGTTCTTC.

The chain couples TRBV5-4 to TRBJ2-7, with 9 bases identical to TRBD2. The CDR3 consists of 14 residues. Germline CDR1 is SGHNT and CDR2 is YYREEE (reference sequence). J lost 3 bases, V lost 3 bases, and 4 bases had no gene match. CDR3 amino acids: CASSSSGNLYEQYF. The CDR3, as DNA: TGTGCCAGCAGCTCTAGCGGGAACCTCTACGAGCAGTACTTC.

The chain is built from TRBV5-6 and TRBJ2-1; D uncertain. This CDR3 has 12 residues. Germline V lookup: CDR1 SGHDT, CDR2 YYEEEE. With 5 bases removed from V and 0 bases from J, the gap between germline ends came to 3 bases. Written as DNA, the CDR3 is TGTGCCAGCAGATCCTCCTACAATGAGCAGTTCTTC. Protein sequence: CASRSSYNEQFF. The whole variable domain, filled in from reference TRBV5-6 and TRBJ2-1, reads DAGVTQSPTHLIKTRGQQVTLRCSPKSGHDTVSWYQQALGQGPQFIFQYYEEEERQRGNFPDRFSGHQFPNYSSELNVNALLLGDSALYLCASRSSYNEQFFGPGTRLTVL.

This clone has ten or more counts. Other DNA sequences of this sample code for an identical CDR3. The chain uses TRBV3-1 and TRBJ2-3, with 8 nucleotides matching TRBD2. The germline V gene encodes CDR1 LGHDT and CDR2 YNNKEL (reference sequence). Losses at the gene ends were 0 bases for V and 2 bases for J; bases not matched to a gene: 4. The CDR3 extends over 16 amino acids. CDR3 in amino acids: CASSQELADITDTQYF. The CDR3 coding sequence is TGTGCCAGCAGCCAAGAACTAGCGGATATCACAGATACGCAGTATTTT.

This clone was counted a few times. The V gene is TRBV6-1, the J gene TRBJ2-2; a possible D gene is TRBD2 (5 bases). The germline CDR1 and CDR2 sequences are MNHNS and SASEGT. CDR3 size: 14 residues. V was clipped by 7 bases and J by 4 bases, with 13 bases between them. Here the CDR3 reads CASNRDASTGELFF. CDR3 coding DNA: TGTGCCAGCAACCGGGATGCGAGCACCGGGGAGCTGTTTTTT.